Listed here is a single T cell receptor (beta chain). This clonotype showed up just a few times. Its antigen remains unidentified. Base qualities were left out, and no much larger clone turns up one base away. Library prep was done by RT-PCR. TCRdb names Illumina HiSeq 2500 as the instrument used. In TCRdb, the public reads were trimmed at Q25 with fastp and aligned with MiXCR, with productive beta chains retained. Duplicate CDR3 protein sequences are folded into a single record with the most common DNA and genes. This sample gives about 540,000 distinct CDR3 sequences in total; around 25% of them show up just once. The top ten constitute 2.5% to 3% of the sample. This sample stems from a study of response to subunit inactivated influenza vaccine (dated by TCRdb to between 2017 and 2018). About the full investigation: Deep quantitative profiling of the T cell receptor repertoire was used in the study to follow responses to a trivalent subunit inactivated influenza vaccine.

The CDR3 runs 16 residues from the cysteine to the phenylalanine. Only the CDR3 region is kept as DNA, spanning 48 bases read in frame from base 1. V and J lose 2 bases and 0 bases, and a span of 14 bases separates them. For CDR1 and CDR2, the germline V gene lists ENHRY and SYGVKD. What the research found in general, with its limitations: The authors suggested that each seasonal influenza vaccination may recruit only a limited number of new T cells.

The same data also contributed to another study, on T cells expressing NK-cell markers. Per that second paper: 5'RACE template switching, by which a universal primer site and unique molecular identifiers were added, was used to make TCR beta cDNA libraries. In sorted CD3+CD56+NKG2C+, CD3+CD56+NKG2C- and CD3+CD56-NKG2C+ T-cell subsets from several donors, TCR beta-chain repertoires were profiled. Among the eight sequenced donors, only one was HCMV-seronegative, while the other seven were HCMV-seropositive. In several experiments an anti-gammadeltaTCR antibody was added to restrict sorting to alphabetaTCR-expressing T cells. For six donors, the dominant CD3+CD56+NKG2C+ clonotypes were among the top 10 CD8+ clonotypes and accounted for roughly 1.0-7.5% of CD8+ T cells. Those dominant clonotypes were again the most abundant among CD3+CD56-NKG2C+ cells in a handful of donors, at about 25-60.1%. Whether the expanded NKG2C-expressing T cell clones were specific for HCMV antigens remained unclear. Randomly selected healthy volunteers, three men and five women, were used as the eight sequenced donors. HCMV serostatus was determined by detecting HCMV-specific IgG in serum with a commercial ELISA kit. Ficoll density gradient centrifugation was used to isolate peripheral blood mononuclear cells from blood. Using Miltenyi isolation kits, CD4+ and CD8+ T cells were isolated from PBMC through magnetic immunoseparation. cDNA synthesis was primed from the TCR beta constant segment and was followed by two successive PCR amplification steps. Illumina HiSeq 2000/2500, MiSeq or NextSeq was used to sequence libraries as 2 x 150 bp reads. MIGEC handled demultiplexing of the reads and grouping by UMI, while MiTCR was used to assemble and quantify clonotypes. To remove erroneous sequences, TCR cDNA sequences were retained only when supported by two or more reads. The tcR package was used for downstream repertoire analysis, with clonotypes matched between fractions based on CDR3 nucleotide sequence plus V segment. VDJmatch was used to annotate antigen specificity against VDJdb, with one amino acid substitution in CDR3 permitted.

The material sequenced was CD4+ T cells sorted from PBMCs, taken about 13 days after vaccination. This clonotype was sampled from a man aged 45-65 years who received an inactivated influenza vaccine. Donor details come from another sample of the same person, matched by shared clones. The chain couples TRBV10-3 to TRBJ2-7; the D gene is possibly TRBD2, with 5 bases matching. CDR3 region: CAISENSGWDSYEQYF. The sequenced DNA: TGTGCCATCAGTGAGAACTCGGGATGGGACTCCTACGAGCAGTACTTC.